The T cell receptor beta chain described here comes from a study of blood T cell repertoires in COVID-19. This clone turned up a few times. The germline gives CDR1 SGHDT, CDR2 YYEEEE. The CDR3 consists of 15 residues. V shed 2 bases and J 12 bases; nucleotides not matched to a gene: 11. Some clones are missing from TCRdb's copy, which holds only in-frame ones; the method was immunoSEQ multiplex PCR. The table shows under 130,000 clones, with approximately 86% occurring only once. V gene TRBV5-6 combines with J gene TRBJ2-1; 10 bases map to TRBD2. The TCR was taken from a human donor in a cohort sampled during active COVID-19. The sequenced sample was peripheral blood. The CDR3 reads CASSLAGGPGEVQFF. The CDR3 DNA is TGTGCCAGCAGCTTAGCGGGAGGGCCGGGGGAGGTGCAGTTCTTC.